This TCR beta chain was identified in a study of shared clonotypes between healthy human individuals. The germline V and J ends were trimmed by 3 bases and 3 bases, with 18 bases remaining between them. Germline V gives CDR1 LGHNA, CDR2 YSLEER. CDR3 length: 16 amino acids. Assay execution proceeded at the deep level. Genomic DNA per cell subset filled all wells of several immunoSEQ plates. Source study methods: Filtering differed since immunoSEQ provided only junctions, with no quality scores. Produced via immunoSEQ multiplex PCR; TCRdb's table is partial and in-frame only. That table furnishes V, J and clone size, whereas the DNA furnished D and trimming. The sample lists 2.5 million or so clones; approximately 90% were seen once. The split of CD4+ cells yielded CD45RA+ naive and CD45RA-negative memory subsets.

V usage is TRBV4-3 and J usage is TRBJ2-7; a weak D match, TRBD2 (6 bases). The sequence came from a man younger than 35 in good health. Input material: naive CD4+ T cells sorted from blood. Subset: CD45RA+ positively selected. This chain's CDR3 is CASSQVQGTHIYEQYF. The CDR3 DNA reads TGCGCCAGCAGCCAGGTCCAAGGGACTCATATCTACGAGCAGTACTTC.